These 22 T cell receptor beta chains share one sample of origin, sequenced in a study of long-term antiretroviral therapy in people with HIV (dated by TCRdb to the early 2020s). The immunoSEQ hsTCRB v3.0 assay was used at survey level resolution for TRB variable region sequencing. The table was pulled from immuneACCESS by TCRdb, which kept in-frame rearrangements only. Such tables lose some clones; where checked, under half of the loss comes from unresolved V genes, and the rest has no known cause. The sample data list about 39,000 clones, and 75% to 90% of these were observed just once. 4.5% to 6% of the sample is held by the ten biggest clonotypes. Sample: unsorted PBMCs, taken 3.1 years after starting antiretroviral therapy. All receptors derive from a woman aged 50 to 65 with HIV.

DNA of the CDR3: TGTGCCAGCAGCGAGGGGCTGGGGGCAGCGAGCTCCTACGAGCAGTACTTC. Amino acid sequence: CASSEGLGAASSYEQYF. The J gene is TRBJ2-7, the V gene TRBV9, with D perhaps TRBD1 (6 bases). Germline CDR1 reads SGDLS; CDR2 reads YYNGEE. This CDR3 region has 17 residues. The ends were cut back, 3 bases at V and 0 bases at J, with 19 bases in the middle.

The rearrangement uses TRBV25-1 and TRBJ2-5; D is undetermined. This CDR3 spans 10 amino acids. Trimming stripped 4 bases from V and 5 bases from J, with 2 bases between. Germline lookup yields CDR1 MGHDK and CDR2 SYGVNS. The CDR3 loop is CASSGETQYF. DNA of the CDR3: TGTGCCAGCAGTGGGGAGACCCAGTACTTC.

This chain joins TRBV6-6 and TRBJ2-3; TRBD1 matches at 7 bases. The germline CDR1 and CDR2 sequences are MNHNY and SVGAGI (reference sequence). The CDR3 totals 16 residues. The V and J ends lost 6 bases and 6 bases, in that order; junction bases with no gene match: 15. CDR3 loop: CASREPRQGTGDTQYF. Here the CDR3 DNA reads TGTGCCAGCAGGGAACCTAGACAGGGAACGGGGGATACGCAGTATTTT.

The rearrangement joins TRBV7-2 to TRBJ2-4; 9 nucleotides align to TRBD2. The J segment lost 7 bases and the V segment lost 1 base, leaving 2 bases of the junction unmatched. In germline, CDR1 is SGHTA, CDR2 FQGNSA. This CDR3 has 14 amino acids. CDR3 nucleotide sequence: TGTGCCAGCAGCTTAGGTAGCGGGGGCAACATTCAGTACTTC. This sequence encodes CASSLGSGGNIQYF.

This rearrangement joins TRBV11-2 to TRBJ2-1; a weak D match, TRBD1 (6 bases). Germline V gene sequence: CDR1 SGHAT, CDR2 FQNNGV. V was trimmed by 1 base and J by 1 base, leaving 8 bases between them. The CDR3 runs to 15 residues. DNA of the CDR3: TGTGCCAGCAGCTTAGTCCAGGGGTCCTACAATGAGCAGTTCTTC. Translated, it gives CASSLVQGSYNEQFF.

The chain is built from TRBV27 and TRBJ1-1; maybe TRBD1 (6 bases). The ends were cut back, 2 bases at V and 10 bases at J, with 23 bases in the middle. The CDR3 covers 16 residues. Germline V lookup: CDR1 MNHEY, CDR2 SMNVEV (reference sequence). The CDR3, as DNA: TGTGCCAGCAGTTTAATGGACAGAGTGGGGTATAGGCGAGCTTTCTTT. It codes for CASSLMDRVGYRRAFF.

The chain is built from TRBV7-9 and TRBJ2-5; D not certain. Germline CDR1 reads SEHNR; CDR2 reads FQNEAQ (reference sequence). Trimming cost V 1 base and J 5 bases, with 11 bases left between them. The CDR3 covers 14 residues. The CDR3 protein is CASSLGASRETQYF. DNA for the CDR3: TGTGCCAGCAGCTTAGGGGCTAGTAGGGAGACCCAGTACTTC.

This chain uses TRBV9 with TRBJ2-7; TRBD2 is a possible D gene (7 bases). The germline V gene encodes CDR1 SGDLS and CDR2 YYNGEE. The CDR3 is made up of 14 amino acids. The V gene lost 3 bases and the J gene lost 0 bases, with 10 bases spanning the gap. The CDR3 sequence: CASSGGGGSYEQYF. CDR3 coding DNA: TGTGCCAGCAGCGGAGGGGGGGGCTCCTACGAGCAGTACTTC.

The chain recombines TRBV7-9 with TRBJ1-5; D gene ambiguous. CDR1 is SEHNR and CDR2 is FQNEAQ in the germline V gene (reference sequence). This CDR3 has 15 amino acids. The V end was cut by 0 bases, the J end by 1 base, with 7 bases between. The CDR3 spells CASSLAGGSNQPQHF. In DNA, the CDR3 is TGTGCCAGCAGCTTAGCAGGCGGCAGCAATCAGCCCCAGCATTTT.

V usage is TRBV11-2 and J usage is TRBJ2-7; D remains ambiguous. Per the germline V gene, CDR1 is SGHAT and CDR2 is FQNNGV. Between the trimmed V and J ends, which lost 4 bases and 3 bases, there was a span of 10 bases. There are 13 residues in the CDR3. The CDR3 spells CASSSTDGYEQYF. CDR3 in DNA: TGTGCCAGCAGCTCAACGGACGGCTACGAGCAGTACTTC. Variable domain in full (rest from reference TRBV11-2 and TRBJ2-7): EAGVAQSPRYKIIEKRQSVAFWCNPISGHATLYWYQQILGQGPKLLIQFQNNGVVDDSQLPKDRFSAERLKGVDSTLKIQPAKLEDSAVYLCASSSTDGYEQYFGPGTRLTVT.

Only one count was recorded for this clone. The CDR3 region has the DNA TGTGCCAGCAGCTTACGGGGGGCCAAAGATACGCAGTATTTT. Protein sequence: CASSLRGAKDTQYF. This chain joins TRBV7-3 and TRBJ2-3; TRBD2 is a possible D gene (7 bases). Trimming shortened V by 2 bases and J by 5 bases, and 11 bases separated the two germline ends. CDR3 length: 14 residues. Germline V gene lookup returns CDR1 SGHTA and CDR2 FQGTGA.

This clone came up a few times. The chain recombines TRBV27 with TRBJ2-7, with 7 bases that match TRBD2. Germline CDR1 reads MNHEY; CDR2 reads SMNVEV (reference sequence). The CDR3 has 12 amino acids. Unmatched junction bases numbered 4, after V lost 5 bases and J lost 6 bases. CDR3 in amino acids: CASSPTSAEQYF. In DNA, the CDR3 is TGTGCCAGCAGTCCTACTAGCGCCGAGCAGTACTTC.

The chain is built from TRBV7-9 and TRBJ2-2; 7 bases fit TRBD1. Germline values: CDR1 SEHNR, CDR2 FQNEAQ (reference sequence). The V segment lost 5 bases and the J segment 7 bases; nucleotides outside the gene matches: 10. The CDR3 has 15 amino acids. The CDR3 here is CASSPPDRALGELFF. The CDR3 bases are TGTGCCAGCAGCCCCCCAGACAGGGCCCTCGGGGAGCTGTTTTTT.

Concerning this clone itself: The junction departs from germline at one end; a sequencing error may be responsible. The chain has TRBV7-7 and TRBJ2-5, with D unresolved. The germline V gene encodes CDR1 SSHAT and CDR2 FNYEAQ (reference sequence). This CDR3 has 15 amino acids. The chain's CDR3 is CASSSTKSRPETQYF. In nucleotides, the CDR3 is TGTGCTAGCAGCTCAACGAAATCCCGCCCAGAGACCCAGTACTTC.

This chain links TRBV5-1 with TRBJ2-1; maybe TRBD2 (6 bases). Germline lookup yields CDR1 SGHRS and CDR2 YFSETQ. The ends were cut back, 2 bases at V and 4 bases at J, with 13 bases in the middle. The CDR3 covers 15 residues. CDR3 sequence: CASSLEGGTYNEQFF. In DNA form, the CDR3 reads TGCGCCAGCAGCTTAGAAGGTGGGACTTACAATGAGCAGTTCTTC.

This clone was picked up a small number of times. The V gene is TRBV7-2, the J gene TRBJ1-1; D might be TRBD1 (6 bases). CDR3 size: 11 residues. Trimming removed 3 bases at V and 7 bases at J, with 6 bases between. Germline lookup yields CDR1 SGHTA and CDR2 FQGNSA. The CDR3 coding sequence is TGTGCCAGCAGCTTGGACAGTGAAGCTTTCTTT. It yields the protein CASSLDSEAFF.

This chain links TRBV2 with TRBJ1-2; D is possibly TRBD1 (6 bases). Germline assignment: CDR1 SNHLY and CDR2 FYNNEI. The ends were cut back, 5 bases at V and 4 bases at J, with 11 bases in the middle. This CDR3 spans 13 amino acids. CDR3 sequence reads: CASSQTGLYGYTF. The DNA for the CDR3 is TGTGCCAGCAGTCAAACAGGGCTCTATGGCTACACCTTC.

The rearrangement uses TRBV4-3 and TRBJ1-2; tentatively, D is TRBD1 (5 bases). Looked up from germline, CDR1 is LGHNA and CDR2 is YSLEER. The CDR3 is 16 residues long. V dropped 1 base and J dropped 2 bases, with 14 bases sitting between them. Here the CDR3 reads CASSQGYQGTNYGYTF. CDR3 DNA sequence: TGCGCCAGCAGCCAAGGTTATCAGGGAACCAACTATGGCTACACCTTC.

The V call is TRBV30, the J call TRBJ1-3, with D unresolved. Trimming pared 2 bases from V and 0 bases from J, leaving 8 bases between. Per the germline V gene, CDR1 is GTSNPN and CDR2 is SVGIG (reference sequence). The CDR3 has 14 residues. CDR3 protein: CAWSSESSGNTIYF. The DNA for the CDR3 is TGTGCCTGGAGTTCTGAAAGCTCTGGAAACACCATATATTTT.

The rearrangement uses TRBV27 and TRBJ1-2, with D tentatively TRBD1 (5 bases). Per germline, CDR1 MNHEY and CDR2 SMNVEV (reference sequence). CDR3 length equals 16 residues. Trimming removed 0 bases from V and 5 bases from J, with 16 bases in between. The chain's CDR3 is CASSLSAREAGYGYTF. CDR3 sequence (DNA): TGTGCCAGCAGTTTATCGGCAAGGGAAGCAGGGTATGGCTACACCTTC.

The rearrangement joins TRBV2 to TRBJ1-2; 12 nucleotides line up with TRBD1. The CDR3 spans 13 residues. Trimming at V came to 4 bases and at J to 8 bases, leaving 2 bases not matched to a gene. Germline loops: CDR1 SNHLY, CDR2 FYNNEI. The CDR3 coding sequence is TGTGCCAGCAGTGCGGGACAGGGGGCCGGCTACACCTTC. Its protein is CASSAGQGAGYTF.

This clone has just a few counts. The CDR3 DNA reads as TGTGCCAGTAGTATTTTACAGCTACCTACTAACTATGGCTACACCTTC. This encodes CASSILQLPTNYGYTF. The rearrangement joins TRBV19 to TRBJ1-2; D call uncertain. Germline V lookup: CDR1 LNHDA, CDR2 SQIVND (reference sequence). The germline V and J ends were trimmed by 3 bases and 0 bases, with 14 bases remaining between them. The CDR3 sequence is 16 residues long.